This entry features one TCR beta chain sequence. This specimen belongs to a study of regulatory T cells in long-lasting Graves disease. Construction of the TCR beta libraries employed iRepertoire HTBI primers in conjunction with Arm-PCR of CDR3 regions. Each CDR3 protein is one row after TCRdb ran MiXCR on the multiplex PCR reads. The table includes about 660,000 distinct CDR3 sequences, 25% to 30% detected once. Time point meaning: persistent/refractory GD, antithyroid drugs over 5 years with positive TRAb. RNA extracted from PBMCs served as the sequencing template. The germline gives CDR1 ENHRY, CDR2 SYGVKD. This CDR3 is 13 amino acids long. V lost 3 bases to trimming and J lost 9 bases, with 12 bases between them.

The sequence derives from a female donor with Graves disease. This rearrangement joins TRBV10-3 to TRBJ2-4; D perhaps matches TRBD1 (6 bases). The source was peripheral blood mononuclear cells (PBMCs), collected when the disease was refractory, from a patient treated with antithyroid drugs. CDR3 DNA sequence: TGTGCCATCAGTGATGATGACAGGAGCATTCAGTACTTC. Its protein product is CAISDDDRSIQYF.